This T cell receptor (beta chain) was sequenced in a study of post-analysis software for immune sequencing data. Study at large: Several disease courses (relapsing-remitting, secondary progressive and progressive-relapsing) of multiple sclerosis were included.

Study observations and caveats: Patients had higher frequencies than controls of four to six TRBV segments, including TRBV5-6, TRBV5-1 and TRBV20-1.

Researchers reported that TCR beta cDNA libraries carried unique molecular identifiers. TCRdb analysed the PCR reads with MiXCR anew, one entry per CDR3 protein. The sample shows more than 500,000 distinct CDR3 sequences, around a third of them seen only once. Comment on this clonotype: Its target is not known.

Trimming removed 4 bases from V and 5 bases from J; junction bases left unmatched: 8. The CDR3 covers 14 residues. Germline loops: CDR1 SQVTM, CDR2 ANQGSEA. The TCR was taken from a girl aged 2-17 years with multiple sclerosis. The sequencing input was blood. The V call is TRBV29-1, the J call TRBJ2-3, with 8 bases fitting TRBD2. CDR3 region: CSVVAAGGGDTQYF. The CDR3 DNA follows: TGCAGCGTTGTCGCGGCGGGAGGAGGAGATACGCAGTATTTT.